This paragraph reports one T cell receptor beta chain. No antigen is known for it. The data derive from a study of human T cells and chemical hapten exposure. General study findings and limits: DPC sensitization did not alter TCRs above 1 in 1000 frequency.

Between the trimmed V and J ends, which lost 3 bases and 2 bases, there was a span of 5 bases. The length of the CDR3 is 12 residues. The germline V gene has CDR1 SGHTA and CDR2 FQGNSA. Time point of the sample: patch test 1, 2 weeks after DPC sensitization. Stated treatment: therapeutic diphenylcyclopropenone sensitization with weekly scalp DPC. It was from unfractionated whole blood that total RNA was extracted. The library tagged individual cDNA molecules with unique molecular identifiers. TCRdb processed the RACE reads anew with MiXCR; each CDR3 protein has one entry. This sample has about 99,000 distinct CDR3 sequences, with roughly an eighth found just once.

The sample consisted of whole blood, taken in connection with sensitization to the hapten diphenylcyclopropenone (DPC). The chain combines TRBV7-2 with TRBJ2-7, with D unresolved. The clonotype comes from a woman in her 40s with alopecia areata. Some clones in this sample may be carry-over from other donors' samples. CDR3 amino acids: CASSLTPYEQYF. CDR3 in DNA: TGTGCCAGCAGCTTGACTCCCTACGAGCAGTACTTC.